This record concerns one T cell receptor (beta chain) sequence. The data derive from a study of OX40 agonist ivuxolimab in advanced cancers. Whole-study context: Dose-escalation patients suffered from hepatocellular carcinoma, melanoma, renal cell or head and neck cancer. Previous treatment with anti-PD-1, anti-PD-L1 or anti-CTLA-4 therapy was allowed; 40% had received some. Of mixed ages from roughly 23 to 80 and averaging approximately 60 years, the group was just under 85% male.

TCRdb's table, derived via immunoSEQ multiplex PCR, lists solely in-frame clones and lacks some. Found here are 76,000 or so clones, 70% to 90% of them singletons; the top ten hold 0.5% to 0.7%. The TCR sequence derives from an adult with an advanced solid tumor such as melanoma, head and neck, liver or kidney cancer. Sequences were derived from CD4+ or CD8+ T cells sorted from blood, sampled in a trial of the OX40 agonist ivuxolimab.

Here the CDR3 DNA reads TGTGCCAGCAGCTTGCAACTAGCGGGGCGCACAGATACGCAGTATTTT. This sequence encodes CASSLQLAGRTDTQYF. The rearrangement uses TRBV7-9 and TRBJ2-3, with 10 positions matching TRBD2. The CDR3 totals 16 residues. Looked up from germline, CDR1 is SEHNR and CDR2 is FQNEAQ (reference sequence). V was clipped by 3 bases and J by 1 base; unmatched bases: 4.